This TCR beta chain was sequenced in a study of OX40 agonist ivuxolimab in advanced cancers. About the full investigation: Ivuxolimab was a fully human IgG2 agonistic monoclonal antibody targeting the costimulatory receptor OX40 (CD134). Intravenous ivuxolimab was administered to patients every 2 weeks at six dose levels: 0.01, 0.1, 0.3, 1.5, 3 and 10 mg/kg. Of the roughly 52 patients in dose escalation, about 20 had hepatocellular carcinoma, some 15 had melanoma, 9 had renal cell carcinoma and 9 had head and neck cancer. The dose-escalation cohort was 80% to 90% male with a mean age of about 54 years, ranging from roughly 20 to 80. Patients were allowed to have had prior anti-PD-1, anti-PD-L1 or anti-CTLA-4 therapy, and around 37% of the dose-escalation patients had previously received checkpoint inhibitors. Partial responses occurred in three dose-escalation patients, of whom one had hepatocellular carcinoma and two had cutaneous melanoma. The purpose of peripheral TCRbeta sequencing was to test whether ivuxolimab changed TCR sequence diversity and led to clonal T-cell expansion. The paper describes the monotherapy dose-escalation part (N of about 55 patients) of the phase I trial of ivuxolimab. The investigation overall reported the following: On average, CD8+ T cells showed more expanded clones than CD4+ T cells after ivuxolimab. Low levels of normalized T-cell clonal expansion were also seen in some patients who did not respond. At doses of 0.1 to 3.0 mg/kg, clonal expansion of both CD4+ and CD8+ blood T cells was observed from baseline to week 6. The antigen specificity of the peripheral T cells that underwent clonal expansion was not determined. In the 0.1-3.0 mg/kg groups, partial responders had among the lowest normalized peripheral clonal expansion, particularly in CD8+ T cells.

The trial excluded patients who had a history of autoimmune disease or who were on systemic immunosuppression. In every dose cohort, peripheral blood was drawn for TCR sequencing at baseline, cycle 4 day 1, and cycle 7 day 1. The samples were drawn from a first-in-human, open-label, multicenter phase I dose-escalation trial of ivuxolimab. Adults with locally advanced or metastatic melanoma, renal cell carcinoma, hepatocellular carcinoma or head and neck squamous cell carcinoma were enrolled in the trial. CD4+ and CD8+ T cells were sorted separately from peripheral blood before TCR sequencing. Note on this clone: Its recognized antigen is unknown. The input lacks base qualities; no much larger clone sits a single base away.

The CDR3, from cysteine to phenylalanine, totals 17 residues. The CDR3 DNA has 51 bases and is translated from base 1. V trim: 3 bases; J trim: 1 base; unmatched bases: 9. The germline V gene (reference sequence) provides CDR1 LNHDA and CDR2 SQIVND. Genomic DNA was extracted from sorted cells for sequencing of the TCRbeta CDR3 region. The immunoSEQ Assay was used to sequence the TCRbeta CDR3 regions. Not all clones reach the TCRdb copy of this immuneACCESS table, which keeps in-frame sequences only. Checked studies attribute under half of the gap to unresolved V genes and leave the rest unexplained. Counted in this sample were 95,000 to 150,000 clones; just under 95% of them appeared once. The top ten hold more than 0.15% of the sample.

The chain is made from TRBV19 and TRBJ2-3; 8 of the junction bases match TRBD1. The sequence came from an adult with an advanced solid tumor such as melanoma, head and neck, liver or kidney cancer. Specimen: CD4+ or CD8+ T cells sorted from blood, collected in a trial of the OX40 agonist ivuxolimab. The CDR3 sequence is CASSIPAGGEGTDTQYF. The sequence in DNA is TGTGCCAGTAGTATTCCCGCAGGGGGCGAGGGCACAGATACGCAGTATTTT.